This entry features one T cell receptor beta chain sequence. The record originates from a study of control samples from healthy donors and cancer patients. The repertoire was sequenced with immunoSEQ multiplex PCR; TCRdb's copy has only in-frame clones and lacks some. The table has 150,000 to 200,000 clones, around 89% seen once. Trimming removed 0 bases from V and 0 bases from J, with 6 bases in between. CDR1 is MNHEY, CDR2 SMNVEV, per germline (reference sequence). The CDR3 has 14 residues. The TCR comes from a woman aged 45-65 years in good health. The rearrangement uses TRBV27 and TRBJ2-7; no definite D call. The material sequenced was blood. The CDR3 DNA sequence: TGTGCCAGCAGTTTATCGCCAGGCTCCTACGAGCAGTACTTC. Protein product: CASSLSPGSYEQYF.